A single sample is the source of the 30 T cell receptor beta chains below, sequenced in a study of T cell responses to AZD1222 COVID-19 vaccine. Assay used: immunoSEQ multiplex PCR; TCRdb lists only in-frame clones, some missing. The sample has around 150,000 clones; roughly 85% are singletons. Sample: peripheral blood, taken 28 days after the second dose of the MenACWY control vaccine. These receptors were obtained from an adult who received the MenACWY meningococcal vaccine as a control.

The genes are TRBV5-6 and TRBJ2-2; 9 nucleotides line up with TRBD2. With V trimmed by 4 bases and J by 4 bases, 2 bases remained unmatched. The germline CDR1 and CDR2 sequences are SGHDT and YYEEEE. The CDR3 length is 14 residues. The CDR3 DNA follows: TGTGCCAGCAGCGGTAGCGGGAGCACCGGGGAGCTGTTTTTT. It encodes CASSGSGSTGELFF.

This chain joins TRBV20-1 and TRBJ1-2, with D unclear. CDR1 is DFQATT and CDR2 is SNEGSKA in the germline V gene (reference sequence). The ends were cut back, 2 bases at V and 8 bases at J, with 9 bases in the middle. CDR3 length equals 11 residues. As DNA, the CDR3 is TGCAGTGCTAGACCTCCCGCGGGCTACACCTTC. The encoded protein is CSARPPAGYTF.

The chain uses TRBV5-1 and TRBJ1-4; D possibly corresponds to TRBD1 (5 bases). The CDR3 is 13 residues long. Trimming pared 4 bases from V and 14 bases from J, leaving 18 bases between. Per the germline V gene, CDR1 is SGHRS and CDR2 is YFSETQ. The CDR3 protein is CASSRDSPGRLFF. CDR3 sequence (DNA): TGCGCCAGCAGCCGCGACAGTCCCGGACGGCTGTTTTTT.

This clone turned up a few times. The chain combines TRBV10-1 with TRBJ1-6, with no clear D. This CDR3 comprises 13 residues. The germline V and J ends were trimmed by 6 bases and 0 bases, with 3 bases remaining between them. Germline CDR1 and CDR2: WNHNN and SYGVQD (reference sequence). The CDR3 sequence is CASRSSYNSPLHF. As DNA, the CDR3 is TGCGCCAGCAGGTCCTCCTATAATTCACCCCTCCACTTT.

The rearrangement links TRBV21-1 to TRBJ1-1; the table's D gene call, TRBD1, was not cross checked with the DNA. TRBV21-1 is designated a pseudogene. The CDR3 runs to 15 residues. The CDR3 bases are TGTGCCAGCAGCAACCTGGGCAGAGAAAACACTGAAGCTTTCTTT. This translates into CASSNLGRENTEAFF.

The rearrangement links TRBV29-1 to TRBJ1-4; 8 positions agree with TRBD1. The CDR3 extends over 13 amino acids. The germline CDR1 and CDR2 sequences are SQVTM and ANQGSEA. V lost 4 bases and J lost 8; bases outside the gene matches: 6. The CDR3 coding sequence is TGCAGCGTTGGCAGGGGGCGCGGGGAAAAACTGTTTTTT. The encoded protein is CSVGRGRGEKLFF.

The CDR3 bases are TGTGCCAGCAGCTTGAGGGGGACAAGAGAGAATTCACCCCTCCACTTT. Amino acids: CASSLRGTRENSPLHF. The chain joins TRBV11-2 to TRBJ1-6, with D possibly TRBD1 on 6 matching bases. Trimming removed 3 bases at V and 7 bases at J, with 16 bases between. CDR3 length equals 16 residues. The germline CDR1 and CDR2 sequences are SGHAT and FQNNGV.

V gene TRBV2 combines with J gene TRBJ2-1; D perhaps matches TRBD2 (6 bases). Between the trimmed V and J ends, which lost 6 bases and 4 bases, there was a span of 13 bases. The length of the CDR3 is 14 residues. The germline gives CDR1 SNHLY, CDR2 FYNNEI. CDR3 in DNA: TGTGCCAGCAGGCGGCGGGGAGAGTACAATGAGCAGTTCTTC. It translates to CASRRRGEYNEQFF. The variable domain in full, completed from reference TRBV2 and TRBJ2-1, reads EPEVTQTPSHQVTQMGQEVILRCVPISNHLYFYWYRQILGQKVEFLVSFYNNEISEKSEIFDDQFSVERPDGSNFTLKIRSTKLEDSAMYFCASRRRGEYNEQFFGPGTRLTVL.

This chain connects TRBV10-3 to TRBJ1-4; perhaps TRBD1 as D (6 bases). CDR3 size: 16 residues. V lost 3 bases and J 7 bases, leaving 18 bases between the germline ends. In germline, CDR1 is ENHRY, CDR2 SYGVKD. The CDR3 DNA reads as TGTGCCATCAGTGATCCGGGTGTGGGAGGGGGTGAAAAACTGTTTTTT. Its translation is CAISDPGVGGGEKLFF.

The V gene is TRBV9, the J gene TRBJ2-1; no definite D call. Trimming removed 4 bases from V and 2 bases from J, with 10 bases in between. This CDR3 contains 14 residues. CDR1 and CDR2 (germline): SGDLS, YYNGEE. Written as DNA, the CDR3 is TGTGCCAGCAGCCAGGACGGTGCCTACAATGAGCAGTTCTTC. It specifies CASSQDGAYNEQFF. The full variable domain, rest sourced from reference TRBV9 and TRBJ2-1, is DSGVTQTPKHLITATGQRVTLRCSPRSGDLSVYWYQQSLDQGLQFLIQYYNGEERAKGNILERFSAQQFPDLHSELNLSSLELGDSALYFCASSQDGAYNEQFFGPGTRLTVL.

The CDR3 protein is CASRGQGFGNQPQHF. The CDR3 DNA reads TGTGCCAGCAGGGGACAGGGATTCGGCAATCAGCCCCAGCATTTT. The J gene is TRBJ1-5, the V gene TRBV2, with 9 bases identical to TRBD1. The CDR3 is made up of 15 amino acids. After removal of 6 bases from V and 2 bases from J, the junction contained 5 bases not matched to a gene. The germline gives CDR1 SNHLY, CDR2 FYNNEI.

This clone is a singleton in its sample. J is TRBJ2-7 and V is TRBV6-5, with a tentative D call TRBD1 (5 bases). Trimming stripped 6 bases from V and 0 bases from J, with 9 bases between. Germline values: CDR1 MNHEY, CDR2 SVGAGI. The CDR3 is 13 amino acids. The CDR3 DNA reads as TGTGCCAGCAGACGACAGAACTCCTACGAGCAGTACGTC. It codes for CASRRQNSYEQYV.

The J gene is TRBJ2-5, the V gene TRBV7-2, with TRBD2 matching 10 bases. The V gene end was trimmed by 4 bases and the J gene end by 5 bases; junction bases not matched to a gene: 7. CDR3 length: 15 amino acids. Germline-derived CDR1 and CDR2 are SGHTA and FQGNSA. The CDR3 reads CASSSSGGAGETQYF. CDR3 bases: TGTGCCAGCAGCTCAAGCGGGGGGGCCGGGGAGACCCAGTACTTC. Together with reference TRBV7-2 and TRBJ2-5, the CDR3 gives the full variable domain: GAGVSQSPSNKVTEKGKDVELRCDPISGHTALYWYRQSLGQGLEFLIYFQGNSAPDKSGLPSDRFSAERTGGSVSTLTIQRTQQEDSAVYLCASSSSGGAGETQYFGPGTRLLVL.

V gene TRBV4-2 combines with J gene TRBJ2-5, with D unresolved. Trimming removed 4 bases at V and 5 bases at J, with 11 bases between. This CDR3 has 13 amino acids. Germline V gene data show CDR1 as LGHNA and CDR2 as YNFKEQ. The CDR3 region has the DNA TGTGCCAGCAGCCTTAGAGGCGGCGAGACCCAGTACTTC. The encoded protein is CASSLRGGETQYF.

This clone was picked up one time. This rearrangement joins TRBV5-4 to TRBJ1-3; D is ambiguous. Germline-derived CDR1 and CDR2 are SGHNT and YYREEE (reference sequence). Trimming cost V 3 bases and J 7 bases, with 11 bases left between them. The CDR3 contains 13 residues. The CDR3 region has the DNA TGTGCCAGCAGCTCTGACGGTTTTAACACCATATATTTT. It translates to CASSSDGFNTIYF.

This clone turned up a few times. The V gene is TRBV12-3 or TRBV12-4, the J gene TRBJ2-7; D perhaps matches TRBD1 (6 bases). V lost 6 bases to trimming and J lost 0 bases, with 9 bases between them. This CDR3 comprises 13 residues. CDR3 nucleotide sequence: TGTGCCAGCAGGCTGACAGGCTCCTACGAGCAGTACTTC. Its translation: CASRLTGSYEQYF.

The CDR3 loop reads CASSKTSGYEQFF. Written as DNA, the CDR3 is TGTGCCAGCAGCAAGACTAGCGGATATGAGCAGTTCTTC. V and J are TRBV7-3 and TRBJ2-1; 9 positions match TRBD2. CDR3 length: 13 amino acids. Germline V gives CDR1 SGHTA, CDR2 FQGTGA. V shed 5 bases and J 8 bases; nucleotides not matched to a gene: 4.

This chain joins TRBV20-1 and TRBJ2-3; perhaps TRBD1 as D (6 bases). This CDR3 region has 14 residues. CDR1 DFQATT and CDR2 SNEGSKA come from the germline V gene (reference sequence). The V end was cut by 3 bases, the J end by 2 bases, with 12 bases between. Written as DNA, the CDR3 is TGCAGTGCTAGTAGGACAGCCACCACAGATACGCAGTATTTT. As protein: CSASRTATTDTQYF.

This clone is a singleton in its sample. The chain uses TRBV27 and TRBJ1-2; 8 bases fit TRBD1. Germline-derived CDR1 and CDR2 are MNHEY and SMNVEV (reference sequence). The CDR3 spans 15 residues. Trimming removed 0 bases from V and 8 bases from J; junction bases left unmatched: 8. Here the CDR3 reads CASSLSAQGAWGYTF. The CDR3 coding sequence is TGTGCCAGCAGTTTATCGGCCCAGGGGGCTTGGGGCTACACCTTC.

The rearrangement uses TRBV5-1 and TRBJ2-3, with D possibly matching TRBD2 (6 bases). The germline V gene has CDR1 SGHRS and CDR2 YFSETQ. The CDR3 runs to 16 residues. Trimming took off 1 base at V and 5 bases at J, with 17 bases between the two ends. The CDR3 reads CASSLFWRVAGDTQYF. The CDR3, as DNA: TGCGCCAGCAGCTTGTTCTGGAGGGTAGCCGGAGATACGCAGTATTTT. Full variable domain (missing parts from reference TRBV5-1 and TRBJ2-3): KAGVTQTPRYLIKTRGQQVTLSCSPISGHRSVSWYQQTPGQGLQFLFEYFSETQRNKGNFPGRFSGRQFSNSRSEMNVSTLELGDSALYLCASSLFWRVAGDTQYFGPGTRLTVL.

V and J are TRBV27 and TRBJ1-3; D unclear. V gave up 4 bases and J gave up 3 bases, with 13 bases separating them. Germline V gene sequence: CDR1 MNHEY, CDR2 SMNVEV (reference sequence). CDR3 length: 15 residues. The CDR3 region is CASSSSWGSGNTIYF. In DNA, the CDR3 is TGTGCCAGCAGTTCGTCTTGGGGTAGTGGAAACACCATATATTTT.

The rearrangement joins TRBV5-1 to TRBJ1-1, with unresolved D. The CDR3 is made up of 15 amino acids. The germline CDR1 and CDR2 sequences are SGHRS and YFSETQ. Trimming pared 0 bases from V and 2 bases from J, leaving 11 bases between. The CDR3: CASSLDGRPNTEAFF. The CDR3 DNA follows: TGCGCCAGCAGCTTGGACGGCAGGCCAAACACTGAAGCTTTCTTT.

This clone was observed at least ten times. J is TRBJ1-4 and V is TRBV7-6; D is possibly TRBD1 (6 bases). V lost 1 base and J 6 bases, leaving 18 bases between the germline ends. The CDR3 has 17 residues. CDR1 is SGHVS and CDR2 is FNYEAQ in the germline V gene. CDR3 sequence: CASSLDSGGQGYEKLFF. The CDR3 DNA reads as TGTGCCAGCAGCTTAGATTCTGGAGGTCAGGGGTATGAAAAACTGTTTTTT.

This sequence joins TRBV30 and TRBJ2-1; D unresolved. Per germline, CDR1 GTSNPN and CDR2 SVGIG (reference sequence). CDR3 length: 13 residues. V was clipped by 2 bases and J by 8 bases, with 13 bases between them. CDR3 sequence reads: CAWSFQIEDEQFF. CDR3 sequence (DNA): TGTGCCTGGAGTTTCCAAATAGAGGATGAGCAGTTCTTC.

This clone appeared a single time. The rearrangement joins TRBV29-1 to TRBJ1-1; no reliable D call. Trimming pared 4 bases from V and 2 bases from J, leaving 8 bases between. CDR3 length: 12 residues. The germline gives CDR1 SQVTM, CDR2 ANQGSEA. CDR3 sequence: CSVVRLNTEAFF. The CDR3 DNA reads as TGCAGCGTTGTCCGGCTAAACACTGAAGCTTTCTTT.

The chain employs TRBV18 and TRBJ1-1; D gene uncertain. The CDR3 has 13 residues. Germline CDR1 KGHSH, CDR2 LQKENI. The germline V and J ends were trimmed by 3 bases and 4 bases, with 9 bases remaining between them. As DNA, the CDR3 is TGTGCCAGCTCACCGAAAAAGGGCACTGAAGCTTTCTTT. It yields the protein CASSPKKGTEAFF. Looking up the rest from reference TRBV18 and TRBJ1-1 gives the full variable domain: NAGVMQNPRHLVRRRGQEARLRCSPMKGHSHVYWYRQLPEEGLKFMVYLQKENIIDESGMPKERFSAEFPKEGPSILRIQQVVRGDSAAYFCASSPKKGTEAFFGQGTRLTVV.

CDR3 protein: CATAHTATNEKLFF. CDR3 in DNA: TGTGCCACCGCCCACACCGCAACTAATGAAAAACTGTTTTTT. The rearrangement joins TRBV18 to TRBJ1-4; D remains ambiguous. This CDR3 contains 14 residues. Germline V lookup: CDR1 KGHSH, CDR2 LQKENI. V lost 10 bases, J lost 0 bases, and 12 bases lay in between. Filled out from reference TRBV18 and TRBJ1-4, the complete variable domain reads NAGVMQNPRHLVRRRGQEARLRCSPMKGHSHVYWYRQLPEEGLKFMVYLQKENIIDESGMPKERFSAEFPKEGPSILRIQQVVRGDSAAYFCATAHTATNEKLFFGSGTQLSVL.

The CDR3 loop reads CASSLWVEQFF. The DNA for the CDR3 is TGTGCCAGCAGTTTGTGGGTCGAGCAGTTCTTC. V is TRBV12-3 or TRBV12-4 and J is TRBJ2-1; no definite D call. The CDR3 is 11 residues long. V lost 3 bases and J lost 10, with 7 bases in between.

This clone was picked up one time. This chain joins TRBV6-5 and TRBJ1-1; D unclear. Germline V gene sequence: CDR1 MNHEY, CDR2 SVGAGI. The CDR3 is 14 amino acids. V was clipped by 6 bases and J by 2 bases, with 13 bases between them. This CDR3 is CASSRTPSNTEAFF. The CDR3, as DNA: TGTGCCAGCAGCCGAACCCCTTCTAACACTGAAGCTTTCTTT.

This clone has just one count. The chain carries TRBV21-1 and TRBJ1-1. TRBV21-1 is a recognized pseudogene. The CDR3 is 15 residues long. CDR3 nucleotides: TGTGCCAGCAGCAGGGGGGGACAGATGAACACTGAAGCTTTCTTT. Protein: CASSRGGQMNTEAFF.